Shown below are 6 T cell receptor beta chains from a single sample sequenced in a study of cytomegalovirus exposure and HLA in healthy donors. Clones were sequenced by immunoSEQ multiplex PCR, and TCRdb holds only the in-frame ones, with some missing. The table records roughly 50,000 clones, around nine tenths of them present only once. Sequencing was carried out using PBMCs. The receptors stem from a man aged 18 to 29 in good health and CMV-seronegative.

This chain links TRBV6-4 with TRBJ2-3; 14 bases fit TRBD2. The length of the CDR3 is 18 residues. In germline, CDR1 is MRHNA, CDR2 SNTAGT. The junction had 12 bases not matched to a gene; V was cut back by 0 bases and J by 10 bases. CDR3 sequence: CASSDSPGTSGSIGAQYF. The CDR3 bases are TGTGCCAGCAGTGACTCCCCCGGGACTAGCGGGAGTATTGGTGCGCAGTATTTT.

V is TRBV2 and J is TRBJ2-7; 10 bases map to TRBD1. Germline assignment: CDR1 SNHLY and CDR2 FYNNEI. Unmatched junction bases numbered 5, after V lost 4 bases and J lost 5 bases. The length of the CDR3 is 14 residues. CDR3 sequence reads: CASSASTGGNEQYF. The CDR3 region has the DNA TGTGCCAGCAGTGCGTCGACAGGGGGCAACGAGCAGTACTTC.

The sample holds a few counts of this clone. The CDR3 nucleotides read TGCGCCAGCAGCCAAAATCTAGCGGGAGGCACAGATACGCAGTATTTT. This gives the protein CASSQNLAGGTDTQYF. The chain combines TRBV4-1 with TRBJ2-3; the match to TRBD2 covers 10 bases. V shed 2 bases and J 1 base; nucleotides not matched to a gene: 3. Germline V lookup: CDR1 MGHRA, CDR2 YSYEKL. The CDR3 runs 16 residues.

The V gene is TRBV19, the J gene TRBJ1-1; tentatively, D is TRBD1 (6 bases). Trimming shortened V by 3 bases and J by 4 bases, and 15 bases separated the two germline ends. The CDR3 is 15 residues long. The germline V gene has CDR1 LNHDA and CDR2 SQIVND (reference sequence). Written as DNA, the CDR3 is TGTGCCAGTAGTATTGCCAGGGGTTTGTCCACTGAAGCTTTCTTT. It codes for CASSIARGLSTEAFF.

The V and J genes are TRBV11-2 and TRBJ2-6, with a tentative D call TRBD1 (5 bases). Trimming removed 5 bases at V and 4 bases at J, with 12 bases between. The CDR3 sequence is 15 residues long. CDR1 is SGHAT and CDR2 is FQNNGV in the germline V gene. The CDR3 bases are TGTGCCAGCAGCCCTAACACAGGCGGGGCCAACGTCCTGACTTTC. Translating gives CASSPNTGGANVLTF.

This sequence joins TRBV6-6 and TRBJ1-5; 11 nucleotides agree with TRBD1. The trim removed 6 bases at V and 6 bases at J, leaving 1 base unmatched. The germline gives CDR1 MNHNY, CDR2 SVGAGI (reference sequence). The CDR3 spans 13 residues. CDR3 in DNA: TGTGCCAGCAGAGGGACAGGGGGTCAGCCCCAGCATTTT. Translation gives CASRGTGGQPQHF.